Sequencing of this TCR beta chain was carried out in a study of blood T cell repertoires in COVID-19. Looking at the study overall: Donors in the United States, Italy and Spain gave samples during acute or convalescent COVID-19.

The table came from immunoSEQ multiplex PCR; TCRdb's copy has only in-frame clones and leaves some out. The sample holds roughly 130,000 clones; roughly 77% are singletons and the top ten take approximately 16%. This clone was recorded a few times. V shed 2 bases and J shed 7 bases, with 15 bases lying between them. The germline gives CDR1 MDHEN, CDR2 SYDVKM. The CDR3 spans 15 residues. The clonotype was recovered from a man between 60 and 75 years old with active or convalescent COVID-19. The V gene is TRBV28, the J gene TRBJ1-5; D is perhaps TRBD1 (6 bases). The specimen was peripheral blood. CDR3: CASSLIGGDWQPQHF. In DNA, the CDR3 is TGTGCCAGCAGTTTAATAGGGGGGGATTGGCAGCCCCAGCATTTT. The whole variable domain, filled in from reference TRBV28 and TRBJ1-5, reads DVKVTQSSRYLVKRTGEKVFLECVQDMDHENMFWYRQDPGLGLRLIYFSYDVKMKEKGDIPEGYSVSREKKERFSLILESASTNQTSMYLCASSLIGGDWQPQHFGDGTRLSIL.